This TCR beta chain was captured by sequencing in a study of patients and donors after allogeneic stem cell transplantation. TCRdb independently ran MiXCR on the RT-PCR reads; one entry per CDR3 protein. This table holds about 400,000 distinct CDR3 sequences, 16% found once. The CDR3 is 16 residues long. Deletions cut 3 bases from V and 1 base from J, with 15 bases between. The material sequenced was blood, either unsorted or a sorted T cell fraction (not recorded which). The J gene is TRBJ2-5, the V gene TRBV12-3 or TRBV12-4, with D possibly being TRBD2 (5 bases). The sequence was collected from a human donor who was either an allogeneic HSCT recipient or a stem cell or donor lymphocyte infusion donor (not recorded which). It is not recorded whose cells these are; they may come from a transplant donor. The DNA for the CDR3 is TGTGCCAGCAGTTTTAACCGACCCAGCGGCCAAGAGACCCAGTACTTC. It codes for CASSFNRPSGQETQYF.